Included here is one T cell receptor beta chain sequence, with context. As processed by the authors: Reference gene primer amplification yielded estimated nucleated cell counts. Repertoires were generated with immunoSEQ multiplex PCR, while TCRdb's copy carries only in-frame clones and drops some. Clonal size and the V and J genes are those of that table, whereas D and trimming came from the DNA. In the table there are 120,000 or so clones, roughly four fifths of which are singletons. The record originates from a study of blood T cell repertoires in COVID-19. Study background: Acute and convalescent COVID-19 specimens originated in the United States, Italy and Spain. The analysed material was cDNA or gDNA that came from T cells, B-cell-depleted T cells, or PBMCs.

This CDR3 is 13 amino acids long. CDR1 and CDR2 from the germline V gene are MNHEY and SVGAGI. V was cut by 7 bases and J by 5 bases, with 14 bases left in between. Source material: peripheral blood. The TCR sequence derives from a woman aged 55-75 years with acute or convalescent COVID-19. This chain connects TRBV6-5 to TRBJ1-2; D possibly corresponds to TRBD1 (6 bases). The CDR3 spells CASTSSDRYGYTF. CDR3 in DNA: TGTGCCAGCACCTCGTCGGACAGATATGGCTACACCTTC.